These T cell receptor beta chains were read from a single sample in a study of identical twins. One entry per CDR3 protein results from TCRdb running MiXCR on the 5' RACE reads. The table lists roughly 500,000 distinct CDR3 sequences, 22% of them singletons. The same sample was also used in a study of T cells expressing NK-cell markers.

Material for sequencing was CD4+ T cells sorted from blood. The receptor source for this set is a woman aged 18-30 years in good health. The CDR3 runs from the conserved cysteine through the conserved F or W. Each record gives: clone size, CDR3 length, D gene, J gene, V gene, CDR3 protein, CDR3 DNA. The D gene is left open where the match is weak. Clone size is not always given. Where it is, it says once, few, many or a class for expanded clones.

clone size: .
CDR3 length: 17
D gene: TRBD2
J gene: TRBJ2-5
V gene: TRBV3-1
CDR3 protein: CASSQGVGGGPSETQYF
CDR3 DNA: TGTGCCAGCAGCCAAGGGGTGGGCGGGGGGCCCTCGGAGACCCAGTACTTC

clone size: few
CDR3 length: 16
D gene: TRBD1
J gene: TRBJ2-7
V gene: TRBV28
CDR3 protein: CASSFDTGTGGNEQYF
CDR3 DNA: TGTGCCAGCAGTTTCGACACCGGGACAGGGGGCAACGAGCAGTACTTC

clone size: .
CDR3 length: 16
D gene: TRBD2
J gene: TRBJ2-3
V gene: TRBV6-5
CDR3 protein: CASSYSAGAGTDTQYF
CDR3 DNA: TGTGCCAGCAGTTATTCTGCGGGAGCCGGCACAGATACGCAGTATTTT

clone size: .
CDR3 length: 16
D gene: TRBD2
J gene: TRBJ2-3
V gene: TRBV12-3/TRBV12-4
CDR3 protein: CASSWGLAGETDTQYF
CDR3 DNA: TGTGCCAGCAGCTGGGGACTAGCGGGAGAGACAGATACGCAGTATTTT

clone size: .
CDR3 length: 21
D gene: TRBD2
J gene: TRBJ2-3
V gene: TRBV24-1
CDR3 protein: CATSDHEGTSGRAFFTDTQYF
CDR3 DNA: TGTGCCACCAGTGATCATGAGGGGACTAGCGGGAGGGCCTTTTTCACAGATACGCAGTATTTT

clone size: .
CDR3 length: 15
D gene: TRBD2
J gene: TRBJ2-7
V gene: TRBV5-1
CDR3 protein: CASSLTSGDSYEQYF
CDR3 DNA: TGCGCCAGCAGCTTGACTAGCGGTGACTCCTACGAGCAGTACTTC

clone size: .
CDR3 length: 15
D gene: TRBD2
J gene: TRBJ2-7
V gene: TRBV7-2
CDR3 protein: CASSLDPAGVLEQYF
CDR3 DNA: TGTGCCAGCAGCTTAGATCCAGCGGGAGTCCTCGAGCAGTACTTC

clone size: .
CDR3 length: 15
D gene: TRBD2
J gene: TRBJ2-1
V gene: TRBV20-1
CDR3 protein: CSAKKGLAGEREQFF
CDR3 DNA: TGCAGTGCTAAAAAAGGACTAGCGGGCGAGAGGGAGCAGTTCTTC

clone size: few
CDR3 length: 13
D gene: .
J gene: TRBJ2-5
V gene: TRBV25-1
CDR3 protein: CASSGAGTETQYF
CDR3 DNA: TGTGCCAGCAGTGGGGCAGGGACAGAGACCCAGTACTTC

clone size: many
CDR3 length: 12
D gene: TRBD1
J gene: TRBJ1-4
V gene: TRBV2
CDR3 protein: CASTGTGKKLFF
CDR3 DNA: TGTGCCAGCACCGGGACAGGGAAAAAACTGTTTTTT

clone size: .
CDR3 length: 15
D gene: TRBD1
J gene: TRBJ1-1
V gene: TRBV3-1
CDR3 protein: CASKTGTGARTEAFF
CDR3 DNA: TGTGCCAGCAAGACCGGGACAGGGGCAAGAACTGAAGCTTTCTTT

clone size: .
CDR3 length: 14
D gene: TRBD1
J gene: TRBJ1-2
V gene: TRBV3-1
CDR3 protein: CASSQGGGGYGYTF
CDR3 DNA: TGTGCCAGCAGCCAAGGAGGGGGCGGCTATGGCTACACCTTC

clone size: .
CDR3 length: 15
D gene: TRBD1
J gene: TRBJ2-1
V gene: TRBV6-1
CDR3 protein: CASSPAGTDSAEQFF
CDR3 DNA: TGTGCCAGCAGCCCCGCCGGGACAGACTCAGCTGAGCAGTTCTTC

clone size: few
CDR3 length: 14
D gene: TRBD1
J gene: TRBJ2-2
V gene: TRBV30
CDR3 protein: CAWAQGARTGELFF
CDR3 DNA: TGTGCCTGGGCCCAGGGGGCGCGCACCGGGGAGCTGTTTTTT

clone size: .
CDR3 length: 12
D gene: TRBD2
J gene: TRBJ2-1
V gene: TRBV20-1
CDR3 protein: CSAKERGLKQFF
CDR3 DNA: TGCAGTGCTAAAGAGCGGGGGTTGAAGCAGTTCTTC

clone size: .
CDR3 length: 13
D gene: .
J gene: TRBJ2-5
V gene: TRBV29-1
CDR3 protein: CSVVGGRQETQYF
CDR3 DNA: TGCAGCGTTGTCGGGGGGCGACAAGAGACCCAGTACTTC

clone size: few
CDR3 length: 14
D gene: TRBD1
J gene: TRBJ1-2
V gene: TRBV20-1
CDR3 protein: CSAAGGLPNYGYTF
CDR3 DNA: TGCAGTGCGGCAGGGGGCCTCCCTAACTATGGCTACACCTTC

clone size: few
CDR3 length: 14
D gene: .
J gene: TRBJ2-7
V gene: TRBV5-6
CDR3 protein: CASSLNQGRYEQYF
CDR3 DNA: TGTGCCAGCAGCTTGAATCAGGGCCGCTACGAGCAGTACTTC

clone size: many
CDR3 length: 15
D gene: .
J gene: TRBJ1-4
V gene: TRBV7-8
CDR3 protein: CASSFSHGLNEKLFF
CDR3 DNA: TGTGCCAGCAGCTTCTCACACGGACTAAATGAAAAACTGTTTTTT

clone size: once
CDR3 length: 15
D gene: TRBD1
J gene: TRBJ1-6
V gene: TRBV12-3/TRBV12-4
CDR3 protein: CASSFRAGGEAPLHF
CDR3 DNA: TGTGCCAGCAGTTTCAGAGCAGGGGGCGAGGCACCCCTCCACTTT

clone size: many
CDR3 length: 13
D gene: .
J gene: TRBJ1-1
V gene: TRBV29-1
CDR3 protein: CSVTRSGNTEAFF
CDR3 DNA: TGCAGCGTTACCAGATCTGGCAACACTGAAGCTTTCTTT

clone size: .
CDR3 length: 14
D gene: TRBD1
J gene: TRBJ1-4
V gene: TRBV6-1
CDR3 protein: CASSTQGADEKLFF
CDR3 DNA: TGTGCCAGCAGCACCCAGGGGGCGGATGAAAAACTGTTTTTT

clone size: .
CDR3 length: 14
D gene: .
J gene: TRBJ2-7
V gene: TRBV10-3
CDR3 protein: CAISESIGSYEQYF
CDR3 DNA: TGTGCCATCAGTGAGTCGATAGGTAGCTACGAGCAGTACTTC

clone size: many
CDR3 length: 15
D gene: .
J gene: TRBJ2-1
V gene: TRBV29-1
CDR3 protein: CSVVGWRESYNEQFF
CDR3 DNA: TGCAGCGTTGTGGGGTGGCGCGAATCCTACAATGAGCAGTTCTTC

clone size: few
CDR3 length: 12
D gene: TRBD1
J gene: TRBJ2-2
V gene: TRBV20-1
CDR3 protein: CSAQDRAGELFF
CDR3 DNA: TGCAGTGCTCAGGACAGGGCCGGGGAGCTGTTTTTT

clone size: .
CDR3 length: 15
D gene: TRBD2
J gene: TRBJ2-1
V gene: TRBV5-6
CDR3 protein: CASSLPGTNYNEQFF
CDR3 DNA: TGTGCCAGCAGCTTACCCGGGACTAACTACAATGAGCAGTTCTTC

clone size: few
CDR3 length: 13
D gene: .
J gene: TRBJ1-4
V gene: TRBV6-5
CDR3 protein: CASSSEVNEKLFF
CDR3 DNA: TGTGCCAGCAGTTCCGAAGTTAATGAAAAACTGTTTTTT

clone size: .
CDR3 length: 16
D gene: .
J gene: TRBJ2-1
V gene: TRBV4-2
CDR3 protein: CASSQDWGAYYNEQFF
CDR3 DNA: TGTGCCAGCAGCCAAGATTGGGGGGCTTACTACAATGAGCAGTTCTTC

clone size: .
CDR3 length: 15
D gene: .
J gene: TRBJ2-1
V gene: TRBV12-3/TRBV12-4
CDR3 protein: CASSPRGVWDNEQFF
CDR3 DNA: TGTGCCAGCAGCCCGAGGGGGGTCTGGGACAATGAGCAGTTCTTC

clone size: .
CDR3 length: 15
D gene: .
J gene: TRBJ2-7
V gene: TRBV6-2/TRBV6-3
CDR3 protein: CASRPAGTSNYEQYF
CDR3 DNA: TGTGCCAGCAGGCCCGCCGGGACATCTAACTACGAGCAGTACTTC

clone size: .
CDR3 length: 14
D gene: .
J gene: TRBJ1-2
V gene: TRBV7-9
CDR3 protein: CASSFRDTTYGYTF
CDR3 DNA: TGTGCCAGCAGCTTCCGCGACACTACCTATGGCTACACCTTC

clone size: few
CDR3 length: 14
D gene: .
J gene: TRBJ2-5
V gene: TRBV20-1
CDR3 protein: CSAGHAGVQETQYF
CDR3 DNA: TGCAGTGCTGGCCACGCCGGCGTGCAAGAGACCCAGTACTTC

clone size: few
CDR3 length: 14
D gene: .
J gene: TRBJ1-4
V gene: TRBV12-3/TRBV12-4
CDR3 protein: CASSRGMMDRWLFF
CDR3 DNA: TGTGCCAGCAGTAGGGGTATGATGGACAGATGGCTGTTTTTT

clone size: many
CDR3 length: 16
D gene: TRBD2
J gene: TRBJ2-1
V gene: TRBV12-3/TRBV12-4
CDR3 protein: CASRTIAGPSYNEQFF
CDR3 DNA: TGTGCCAGCAGGACGATAGCGGGGCCCTCCTACAATGAGCAGTTCTTC

clone size: few
CDR3 length: 15
D gene: TRBD2
J gene: TRBJ2-7
V gene: TRBV7-3
CDR3 protein: CASSKSGVGTYEQYF
CDR3 DNA: TGTGCCAGCAGCAAGAGCGGGGTGGGGACCTACGAGCAGTACTTC

clone size: .
CDR3 length: 14
D gene: .
J gene: TRBJ2-2
V gene: TRBV27
CDR3 protein: CASSFLANTGELFF
CDR3 DNA: TGTGCCAGCAGTTTTCTAGCGAACACCGGGGAGCTGTTTTTT

clone size: .
CDR3 length: 14
D gene: .
J gene: TRBJ1-3
V gene: TRBV12-3/TRBV12-4
CDR3 protein: CASSKGALVRTIYF
CDR3 DNA: TGTGCCAGCAGTAAGGGAGCACTGGTACGCACCATATATTTT

clone size: .
CDR3 length: 13
D gene: .
J gene: TRBJ2-7
V gene: TRBV12-3/TRBV12-4
CDR3 protein: CASRYREGYEQYF
CDR3 DNA: TGTGCCAGCAGGTACCGGGAAGGCTACGAGCAGTACTTC

clone size: few
CDR3 length: 16
D gene: TRBD2
J gene: TRBJ2-2
V gene: TRBV20-1
CDR3 protein: CSARAPGLAGGRELFF
CDR3 DNA: TGCAGTGCTAGAGCTCCGGGACTAGCGGGAGGGCGGGAGCTGTTTTTT

clone size: .
CDR3 length: 13
D gene: .
J gene: TRBJ1-5
V gene: TRBV12-3/TRBV12-4
CDR3 protein: CASCPGAVSPQHF
CDR3 DNA: TGTGCCAGCTGTCCGGGAGCGGTTTCGCCCCAGCATTTT

clone size: few
CDR3 length: 13
D gene: .
J gene: TRBJ1-1
V gene: TRBV5-1
CDR3 protein: CASSFLINTEAFF
CDR3 DNA: TGCGCCAGCAGCTTTCTTATAAACACTGAAGCTTTCTTT

clone size: few
CDR3 length: 15
D gene: .
J gene: TRBJ1-6
V gene: TRBV18
CDR3 protein: CASSPQWRLNSPLHF
CDR3 DNA: TGTGCCAGCTCACCACAGTGGAGGTTGAATTCACCCCTCCACTTT

clone size: .
CDR3 length: 14
D gene: TRBD1
J gene: TRBJ2-3
V gene: TRBV20-1
CDR3 protein: CSARQGQHQDTQYF
CDR3 DNA: TGCAGTGCCCGGCAGGGACAGCATCAAGATACGCAGTATTTT

clone size: few
CDR3 length: 14
D gene: TRBD1
J gene: TRBJ1-1
V gene: TRBV29-1
CDR3 protein: CSVEADRGITEAFF
CDR3 DNA: TGCAGCGTTGAGGCTGACAGGGGGATCACTGAAGCTTTCTTT

clone size: .
CDR3 length: 13
D gene: .
J gene: TRBJ2-7
V gene: TRBV7-3
CDR3 protein: CASSTSGASEQYF
CDR3 DNA: TGTGCCAGCAGCACGTCCGGGGCCTCCGAGCAGTACTTC

clone size: .
CDR3 length: 11
D gene: .
J gene: TRBJ1-3
V gene: TRBV20-1
CDR3 protein: CSARDLHDIYF
CDR3 DNA: TGCAGTGCTAGAGACCTGCATGACATATATTTT

clone size: .
CDR3 length: 15
D gene: .
J gene: TRBJ2-1
V gene: TRBV7-9
CDR3 protein: CASSLQVTINSEQFF
CDR3 DNA: TGTGCCAGCAGCTTGCAGGTTACCATAAACTCCGAGCAGTTCTTC

clone size: few
CDR3 length: 13
D gene: .
J gene: TRBJ2-5
V gene: TRBV2
CDR3 protein: CASSEAVGLAQYF
CDR3 DNA: TGTGCCAGCAGTGAGGCTGTGGGACTCGCCCAGTACTTC

clone size: .
CDR3 length: 13
D gene: .
J gene: TRBJ1-6
V gene: TRBV30
CDR3 protein: CAWKDVPNSPLHF
CDR3 DNA: TGTGCCTGGAAGGACGTCCCAAATTCACCCCTCCACTTT

clone size: few
CDR3 length: 13
D gene: .
J gene: TRBJ2-7
V gene: TRBV20-1
CDR3 protein: CSARRSPTYEQYF
CDR3 DNA: TGCAGTGCTAGACGTAGTCCTACCTACGAGCAGTACTTC

clone size: few
CDR3 length: 15
D gene: .
J gene: TRBJ1-2
V gene: TRBV10-3
CDR3 protein: CAISPKVSENYGYTF
CDR3 DNA: TGTGCCATCAGTCCGAAGGTGTCAGAAAACTATGGCTACACCTTC